This TCR beta chain derives from a study of blood T cell repertoires in COVID-19. Sequencing used immunoSEQ multiplex PCR; TCRdb keeps in-frame clones, though not all of them. The repertoire has 200,000 to 250,000 clones, almost 85% of them found once; the top ten carry less than 15%. V dropped 5 bases and J dropped 3; count of bases not matched to a gene: 10. CDR3 length equals 15 residues. Per the germline V gene, CDR1 is LNHNV and CDR2 is YYDKDF (reference sequence). This clone was detected only once. This clonotype was obtained from a woman aged 40 to 55 with acute or convalescent COVID-19. This rearrangement joins TRBV15 to TRBJ2-7, with 7 bases lining up with TRBD2. The sample comprised peripheral blood. The chain's CDR3 is CATSLLGGPFYEQYF. DNA of the CDR3: TGTGCCACCAGCCTTTTGGGAGGGCCTTTCTACGAGCAGTACTTC.